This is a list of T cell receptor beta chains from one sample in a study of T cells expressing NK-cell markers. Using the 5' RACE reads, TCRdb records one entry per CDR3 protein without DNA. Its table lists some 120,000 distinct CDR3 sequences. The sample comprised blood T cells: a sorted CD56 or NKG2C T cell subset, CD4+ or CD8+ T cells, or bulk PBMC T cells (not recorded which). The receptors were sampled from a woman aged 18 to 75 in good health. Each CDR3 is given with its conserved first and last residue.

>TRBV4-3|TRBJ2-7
CASSPAGTGNYEQYF
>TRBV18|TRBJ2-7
CASSRMDRNSYEQYF
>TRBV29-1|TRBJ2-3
CSVTGTSGGAADTQYF
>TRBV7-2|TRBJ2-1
CASSLAGGPENEQFF
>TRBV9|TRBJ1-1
CASGQGNTEAFF
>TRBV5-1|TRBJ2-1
CASSLAPGPYNEQFF
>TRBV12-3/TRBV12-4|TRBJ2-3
CASSPTSGTDTQYF
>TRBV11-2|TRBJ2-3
CASSFLTTTDTQYF
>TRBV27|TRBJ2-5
CASSFVGGARETQYF
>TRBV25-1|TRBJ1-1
CASSEAQGLNTEAFF
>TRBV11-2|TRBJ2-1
CASSLDWGSSYNEQFF
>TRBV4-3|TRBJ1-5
CASSQWLGQPQHF
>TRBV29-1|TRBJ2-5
CSVEAGVMQETQYF
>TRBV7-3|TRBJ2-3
CASSLIGGGGTDTQYF
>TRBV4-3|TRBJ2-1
CASSQATGTGHNEQFF
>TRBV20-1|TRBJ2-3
CSARDNRASGIQDTQYF
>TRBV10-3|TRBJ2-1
CAISSGSTYNEQFF
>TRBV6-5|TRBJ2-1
CASSSTGYSYNEQFF
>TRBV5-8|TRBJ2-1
CARALLISYNEQFF
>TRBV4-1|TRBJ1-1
CASSQGPPRAGGTEAFF
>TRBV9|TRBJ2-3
CASSVEGRSVTDTQYF
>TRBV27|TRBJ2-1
CASSPGLLEQFF
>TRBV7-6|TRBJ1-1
CASSLASGLETEAFF
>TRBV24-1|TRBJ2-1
CPTSRGLAVYEQFF
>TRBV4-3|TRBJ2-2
CASGTGGGPGELFF
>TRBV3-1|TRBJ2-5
CASSQGLAGRETQYF
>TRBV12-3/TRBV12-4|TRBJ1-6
CASSLGGGGSPLHF
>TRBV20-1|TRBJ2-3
CSANSGTDTQYF
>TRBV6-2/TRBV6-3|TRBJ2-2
CASSAAGTDTGELFF
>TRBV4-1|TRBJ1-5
CASSQESGTGSQPQHF
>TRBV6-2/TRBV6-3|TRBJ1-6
CASSSGTDNSPLHF
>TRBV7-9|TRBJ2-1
CASSLQGTDEQFF